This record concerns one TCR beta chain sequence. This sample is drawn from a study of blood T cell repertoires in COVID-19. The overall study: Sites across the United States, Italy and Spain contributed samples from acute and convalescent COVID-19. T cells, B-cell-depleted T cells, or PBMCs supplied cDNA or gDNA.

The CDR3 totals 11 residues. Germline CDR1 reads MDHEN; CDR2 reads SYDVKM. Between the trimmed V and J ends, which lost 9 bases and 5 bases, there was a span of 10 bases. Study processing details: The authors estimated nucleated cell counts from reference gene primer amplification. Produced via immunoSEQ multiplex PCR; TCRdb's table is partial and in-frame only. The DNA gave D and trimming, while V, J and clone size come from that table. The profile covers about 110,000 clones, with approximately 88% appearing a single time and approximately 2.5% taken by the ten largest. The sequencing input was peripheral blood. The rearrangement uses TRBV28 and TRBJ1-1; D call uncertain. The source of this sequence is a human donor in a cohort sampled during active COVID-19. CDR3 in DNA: TGTGCCAGTTTATTCCGGACTGAAGCTTTCTTT. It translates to CASLFRTEAFF.